The 16 T cell receptor beta chains reported below all come from one sample, sequenced in a study of blood T cell repertoires in COVID-19. The protocol was immunoSEQ multiplex PCR, while the TCRdb copy is restricted to in-frame clones and leaves out a portion. The data contain 80,000 or so clones, about 85% of them singletons. The sequenced sample was peripheral blood. These receptors were collected from a man in his fifties or sixties with COVID-19, enrolled during active disease.

Relative to its sample, this clone is medium-sized. This chain uses TRBV28 with TRBJ1-1; TRBD1 aligns across 8 bases. Germline CDR1 MDHEN, CDR2 SYDVKM. V was pared by 6 bases and J by 3 bases, with 9 bases of the junction left unmatched. The CDR3 has 15 residues. The CDR3 DNA is TGTGCCAGCAGATTGACAGGGGTTGTGTACACTGAAGCTTTCTTT. Translated, it gives CASRLTGVVYTEAFF.

This chain links TRBV10-1 with TRBJ2-7, with D perhaps TRBD1 (5 bases). The CDR3 loop spans 13 amino acids. Trimming removed 0 bases from V and 3 bases from J, with 6 bases in between. The germline V gene has CDR1 WNHNN and CDR2 SYGVQD (reference sequence). Here the CDR3 DNA reads TGCGCCAGCAGTGAGTCAGGGGTCTACGAGCAGTACTTC. It encodes CASSESGVYEQYF.

The chain uses TRBV29-1 and TRBJ2-2, with D possibly matching TRBD1 (6 bases). V was pared by 3 bases and J by 8 bases, with 13 bases between. The CDR3 spans 13 residues. Germline assignment: CDR1 SQVTM and CDR2 ANQGSEA. CDR3 sequence reads: CSVDRQESGELFF. In DNA form, the CDR3 reads TGCAGCGTTGACCGACAGGAATCTGGGGAGCTGTTTTTT.

J is TRBJ1-2 and V is TRBV9, with 9 bases fitting TRBD1. V dropped 2 bases and J dropped 8; count of bases not matched to a gene: 10. The CDR3 length is 15 residues. In germline, CDR1 is SGDLS, CDR2 YYNGEE. In nucleotides, the CDR3 is TGTGCCAGCAGCGTTGGGACAGGGAGGTTCGGGGGCTACACCTTC. Residues: CASSVGTGRFGGYTF.

The chain has TRBV7-9 and TRBJ1-2, with D perhaps matching TRBD1 (5 bases). Germline CDR1 SEHNR, CDR2 FQNEAQ (reference sequence). The CDR3 spans 14 residues. The germline V and J ends were trimmed by 3 bases and 4 bases, with 12 bases remaining between them. The CDR3 sequence: CASSLTGESYGYTF. CDR3 DNA sequence: TGTGCCAGCAGCTTGACGGGGGAGAGCTATGGCTACACCTTC.

The chain links TRBV4-2 to TRBJ1-6; TRBD1 is a possible D gene (5 bases). Trimming left V 3 bases short and J 10 bases short, with 16 bases between. The CDR3 totals 15 residues. CDR1 LGHNA and CDR2 YNFKEQ come from the germline V gene. In nucleotides, the CDR3 is TGTGCCAGCAGCCAGGCCAGGGAGGCGGCGTCACCCCTCCACTTT. Translating gives CASSQAREAASPLHF.

The chain carries TRBV11-2 and TRBJ1-5; TRBD1 matches at 7 bases. CDR1 is SGHAT and CDR2 is FQNNGV in the germline V gene. V was clipped by 3 bases and J by 2 bases; unmatched bases: 1. This CDR3 is built from 14 residues. The CDR3 DNA is TGTGCCAGCAGCTTCGGACAGGGCAATCAGCCCCAGCATTTT. Residues: CASSFGQGNQPQHF.

This clone has just one count. This chain connects TRBV28 to TRBJ2-3; D possibly corresponds to TRBD1 (6 bases). Between the trimmed V and J ends, which lost 5 bases and 2 bases, there was a span of 11 bases. The CDR3 has 14 residues. Per the germline V gene, CDR1 is MDHEN and CDR2 is SYDVKM. CDR3 DNA sequence: TGTGCCAGCAGTACAGGGCCAGCCACAGATACGCAGTATTTT. Translating it yields CASSTGPATDTQYF.

Remarks on this clone: The same CDR3 can be traced to other DNA sequences in this sample. The genes are TRBV5-4 and TRBJ2-7; D ambiguous. CDR1 is SGHNT and CDR2 is YYREEE in the germline V gene (reference sequence). V was trimmed by 0 bases and J by 3 bases, leaving 10 bases between them. The CDR3 sequence is 14 residues long. The CDR3 nucleotides read TGTGCCAGCAGCTTGGCCGGAGCTGGCTACGAGCAGTACTTC. This translates into CASSLAGAGYEQYF. The whole variable domain, filled in from reference TRBV5-4 and TRBJ2-7, reads ETGVTQSPTHLIKTRGQQVTLRCSSQSGHNTVSWYQQALGQGPQFIFQYYREEENGRGNFPPRFSGLQFPNYSSELNVNALELDDSALYLCASSLAGAGYEQYFGPGTRLTVT.

The J gene is TRBJ2-7, the V gene TRBV30, with D unresolved. CDR3 length equals 13 residues. The germline gives CDR1 GTSNPN, CDR2 SVGIG (reference sequence). V was shortened by 4 bases and J by 4 bases, with 14 bases between the two germline ends. The CDR3, as DNA: TGTGCCTGGACTACCCATGAAACGTACGAGCAGTACTTC. Its translation: CAWTTHETYEQYF.

In this sample, this clone turned up once. V usage is TRBV5-6 and J usage is TRBJ2-5; TRBD2 agrees at 10 bases. The CDR3 extends over 16 amino acids. V shed 1 base, J shed 5 bases, and the junction held 8 bases outside the gene matches. CDR1 and CDR2 from the germline V gene are SGHDT and YYEEEE. CDR3: CASSLTSGVGIETQYF. The DNA for the CDR3 is TGTGCCAGCAGCTTGACTAGCGGGGTCGGTATCGAGACCCAGTACTTC.

The chain carries TRBV19 and TRBJ2-3, with 10 bases fitting TRBD2. The J segment lost 1 base and the V segment lost 6 bases, leaving 7 bases of the junction unmatched. The V gene's germline CDR1 is LNHDA and CDR2 SQIVND (reference sequence). CDR3 length: 16 amino acids. The CDR3 spells CASRTTGLAGTDTQYF. CDR3 sequence (DNA): TGTGCCAGTAGGACAACCGGACTAGCGGGCACAGATACGCAGTATTTT.

The chain links TRBV18 to TRBJ1-2; 11 nucleotides align to TRBD1. The CDR3 is 15 residues long. The germline CDR1 and CDR2 sequences are KGHSH and LQKENI. The J segment lost 1 base and the V segment lost 2 bases, leaving 0 bases of the junction unmatched. Here the CDR3 reads CASSPGTGGNYGYTF. Here the CDR3 DNA reads TGTGCCAGCTCACCAGGGACAGGGGGTAACTATGGCTACACCTTC. The entire variable domain, with the rest obtained from reference TRBV18 and TRBJ1-2, is as follows: NAGVMQNPRHLVRRRGQEARLRCSPMKGHSHVYWYRQLPEEGLKFMVYLQKENIIDESGMPKERFSAEFPKEGPSILRIQQVVRGDSAAYFCASSPGTGGNYGYTFGSGTRLTVV.

The chain couples TRBV19 to TRBJ2-7; the match to TRBD2 covers 7 bases. Germline V CDR1 and CDR2: LNHDA, SQIVND (reference sequence). Trimming took 3 bases from V and 5 from J; bases not matched to a gene: 7. This CDR3 has 14 residues. The CDR3 DNA is TGTGCCAGTAGTATGTCGGGGGGAAACGACGAGCAGTACTTC. It is translated as CASSMSGGNDEQYF.

The chain recombines TRBV28 with TRBJ1-1, with D tentatively TRBD1 (6 bases). The CDR3 consists of 17 residues. CDR1 MDHEN and CDR2 SYDVKM come from the germline V gene. V was trimmed by 4 bases and J by 0 bases, leaving 18 bases between them. DNA of the CDR3: TGTGCCAGCAGTTCCACCCGGGACATTCAGATGAACACTGAAGCTTTCTTT. Its protein product is CASSSTRDIQMNTEAFF.

The rearrangement links TRBV30 to TRBJ1-3; 8 positions agree with TRBD1. V shed 4 bases, J shed 5 bases, and the junction held 7 bases outside the gene matches. This CDR3 comprises 14 residues. The germline gives CDR1 GTSNPN, CDR2 SVGIG (reference sequence). CDR3 nucleotides: TGTGCCTGGATGAGGACAGGGAGTAGAAACACCATATATTTT. Protein: CAWMRTGSRNTIYF.